The TCR beta chain described here comes from a study of long-term antiretroviral therapy in people with HIV. Between the trimmed V and J ends, which lost 2 bases and 5 bases, there was a span of 12 bases. Germline V CDR1 and CDR2: MGHDK, SYGVNS. The CDR3 runs 14 residues. Run at survey level, the immunoSEQ assay was version v3.0. This table comes from immunoSEQ multiplex PCR, and its TCRdb copy is limited to in-frame clones, with some not included. The data contain tens of thousands of clones, approximately 80% of them singletons. The chain recombines TRBV25-1 with TRBJ1-2, with a tentative D call TRBD1 (6 bases). The sequencing here drew on unsorted PBMCs, taken 2 years after starting antiretroviral therapy. The clonotype comes from a woman aged 45-60 years with HIV. The CDR3 protein is CASSEQQGKYGYTF. In DNA form, the CDR3 reads TGTGCCAGCAGTGAACAACAGGGCAAATATGGCTACACCTTC.